These 23 T cell receptor beta chains were sequenced from one sample in a study of regulatory T cells in long-lasting Graves disease. To make TCR beta libraries, researchers used iRepertoire HTBI primers and Arm-PCR of CDR3 regions. Each CDR3 protein gets one entry after TCRdb re-called the multiplex PCR reads with MiXCR. The table includes roughly 510,000 distinct CDR3 sequences, around 16% detected once. Time point reported: newly diagnosed GD, antithyroid drugs for less than 3 months. With RNA extracted from PBMCs as input, the TCR library was made. The sample was also reused in another study, on T cells in Graves' hyperthyroidism and ophthalmopathy.

The input for sequencing was peripheral blood mononuclear cells (PBMCs), taken at new diagnosis, from a patient treated with antithyroid drugs. These receptors were collected from a man aged 18 to 29 with Graves disease.

The rearrangement uses TRBV20-1 and TRBJ2-3; D remains unclear. The CDR3 has 12 amino acids. Trimming took 6 bases from V and 4 from J, leaving 11 bases between them. The germline gives CDR1 DFQATT, CDR2 SNEGSKA (reference sequence). Here the CDR3 reads CSAGYRADTQYF. In DNA, the CDR3 is TGCAGTGCCGGCTATCGGGCAGATACGCAGTATTTT.

This clonotype was seen ten or more times. The chain couples TRBV3-1 to TRBJ2-7; D is unclear. In germline, CDR1 is LGHDT, CDR2 YNNKEL (reference sequence). V lost 0 bases and J lost 13, with 13 bases in between. CDR3 size: 12 residues. Written as DNA, the CDR3 is TGTGCCAGCAGCCAAGATCGGAGCAGGATCTACTTC. This translates into CASSQDRSRIYF.

This clonotype occurred many times. CDR3 sequence reads: CASSRRDRVSEQYF. Here the CDR3 DNA reads TGTGCCAGCAGCCGCCGGGACAGGGTAAGCGAGCAGTACTTC. The chain joins TRBV11-2 to TRBJ2-7, with 9 nucleotides matching TRBD1. The V segment lost 5 bases and the J segment 6 bases; nucleotides outside the gene matches: 8. CDR3 size: 14 residues. From germline, CDR1 is SGHAT and CDR2 FQNNGV.

This clonotype has at least ten counts. This chain links TRBV20-1 with TRBJ2-1, with TRBD2 identical over 10 bases. Germline trimming cut 6 bases from V and 9 bases from J; bases unmatched to any gene: 11. CDR1 is DFQATT and CDR2 is SNEGSKA in the germline V gene (reference sequence). The CDR3 loop spans 14 amino acids. The CDR3 protein is CSATSPRLAGEQFF. The CDR3 region has the DNA TGCAGTGCCACCTCCCCGAGACTAGCGGGTGAGCAGTTCTTC.

This chain links TRBV27 with TRBJ2-7; a possible D gene is TRBD2 (6 bases). There are 15 residues in the CDR3. Germline-derived CDR1 and CDR2 are MNHEY and SMNVEV (reference sequence). The ends were cut back, 0 bases at V and 3 bases at J, with 12 bases in the middle. This chain's CDR3 is CASSLSGGTNYEQYF. DNA for the CDR3: TGTGCCAGCAGTTTATCCGGGGGAACAAACTACGAGCAGTACTTC.

The rearrangement uses TRBV20-1 and TRBJ2-7; D is unclear. This CDR3 contains 13 residues. The V end lost 3 bases, the J end lost 2 bases, and 11 bases lay between the germline ends. Germline V gives CDR1 DFQATT, CDR2 SNEGSKA (reference sequence). CDR3 loop: CSASPRSAYEQYF. CDR3 sequence (DNA): TGCAGTGCTAGTCCCAGAAGCGCCTACGAGCAGTACTTC.

This clonotype was seen many times. J is TRBJ2-1 and V is TRBV30, with 8 bases that match TRBD2. The CDR3 extends over 13 amino acids. Per germline, CDR1 GTSNPN and CDR2 SVGIG (reference sequence). The V segment lost 5 bases and the J segment 3 bases; nucleotides outside the gene matches: 3. DNA of the CDR3: TGTGCCTGGGGACTAGCTGGCTACAATGAGCAGTTCTTC. This sequence encodes CAWGLAGYNEQFF.

The gene calls are TRBV5-1 and TRBJ1-3, with TRBD1 matching over 9 bases. The CDR3 consists of 15 residues. The V gene end was trimmed by 4 bases and the J gene end by 5 bases; junction bases not matched to a gene: 7. CDR1 and CDR2 (germline): SGHRS, YFSETQ. The chain's CDR3 is CASSLGQGERNTIYF. Written as DNA, the CDR3 is TGCGCCAGCAGCCTGGGACAGGGCGAGCGAAACACCATATATTTT.

This clonotype was recorded at least ten times. The genes are TRBV12-3 or TRBV12-4 and TRBJ2-3; D perhaps matches TRBD2 (5 bases). The length of the CDR3 is 15 residues. Trimming stripped 6 bases from V and 3 bases from J, with 16 bases between. CDR3 DNA: TGTGCCAGCAGCGCCACTCAGCCGGGGACAGATACGCAGTATTTT. Protein: CASSATQPGTDTQYF.

Only a few counts were recorded for this clonotype. V is TRBV6-1 and J is TRBJ1-1, with TRBD1 matching 11 bases. Per the germline V gene, CDR1 is MNHNS and CDR2 is SASEGT. This CDR3 has 18 amino acids. The V gene end was trimmed by 5 bases and the J gene end by 5 bases; junction bases not matched to a gene: 16. CDR3: CASSQRKTGTGGGTEAFF. In DNA form, the CDR3 reads TGTGCCAGCAGTCAACGAAAGACCGGGACAGGGGGGGGGACTGAAGCTTTCTTT.

The table lists this clonotype with a few counts. The chain is built from TRBV7-9 and TRBJ2-7, with D perhaps matching TRBD1 or TRBD2 (5 bases each). V shed 3 bases and J shed 2 bases, with 11 bases lying between them. CDR1 is SEHNR, CDR2 FQNEAQ, per germline (reference sequence). The CDR3 loop spans 14 amino acids. CDR3 residues: CASSLRGKPYEQYF. DNA of the CDR3: TGTGCCAGCAGCTTGAGGGGAAAACCCTACGAGCAGTACTTC.

The chain links TRBV3-1 to TRBJ2-7, with 8 bases matching TRBD2. Germline V gene sequence: CDR1 LGHDT, CDR2 YNNKEL (reference sequence). Trimming removed 4 bases from V and 2 bases from J; junction bases left unmatched: 4. The CDR3 has 14 residues. Here the CDR3 DNA reads TGTGCCAGCAGCCGAAGGACTAGCCCCTACGAGCAGTACTTC. Translating gives CASSRRTSPYEQYF.

This clonotype was counted between two and nine times. This sequence joins TRBV28 and TRBJ2-7; D gene unclear. This CDR3 contains 15 residues. Trimming took 4 bases from V and 1 from J, leaving 14 bases between them. Germline V gene sequence: CDR1 MDHEN, CDR2 SYDVKM. The CDR3 DNA reads TGTGCCAGCAGTTCAGCGTCGCGCCGATCCTACGAGCAGTACTTC. Amino acids: CASSSASRRSYEQYF.

Many counts were recorded for this clonotype. The V gene is TRBV27, the J gene TRBJ2-5, with no clear D. V was cut by 6 bases and J by 4 bases, with 12 bases left in between. This CDR3 has 13 amino acids. Germline lookup yields CDR1 MNHEY and CDR2 SMNVEV (reference sequence). CDR3 region: CASSPRSAETQYF. CDR3 DNA sequence: TGTGCCAGCAGCCCTAGAAGCGCAGAGACCCAGTACTTC.

Ten or more counts support this clonotype. J is TRBJ2-3 and V is TRBV7-9; 7 bases are a match to TRBD2. Trimming took 4 bases from V and 1 from J; bases not matched to a gene: 8. CDR1 is SEHNR and CDR2 is FQNEAQ in the germline V gene (reference sequence). The CDR3 is made up of 16 amino acids. This CDR3 is CASSSPGGGGTDTQYF. The CDR3 bases are TGTGCCAGCAGCTCTCCCGGCGGGGGAGGCACAGATACGCAGTATTTT.

This clonotype was recorded many times. The genes are TRBV27 and TRBJ2-7; D may be TRBD2 (6 bases). V was shortened by 7 bases and J by 0 bases, with 13 bases between the two germline ends. The CDR3 extends over 14 amino acids. The V gene's germline CDR1 is MNHEY and CDR2 SMNVEV (reference sequence). CDR3 in amino acids: CASIGSNSSYEQYF. For the CDR3, the DNA is TGTGCCAGCATCGGGAGCAACAGCTCCTACGAGCAGTACTTC.

The chain is built from TRBV24-1 and TRBJ1-4, with D perhaps matching TRBD1 (5 bases). V lost 2 bases, J lost 10 bases, and 16 bases lay in between. Germline V gene data show CDR1 as KGHDR and CDR2 as SFDVKD. The CDR3 runs to 15 residues. CDR3 nucleotide sequence: TGTGCCACCAGTGATTCGGATCTAGGGGCGGCAAAACTGTTTTTT. It encodes CATSDSDLGAAKLFF.

V usage is TRBV11-2 and J usage is TRBJ2-3, with 13 bases that match TRBD2. The germline V gene encodes CDR1 SGHAT and CDR2 FQNNGV. The trim removed 2 bases at V and 0 bases at J, leaving 8 bases unmatched. This CDR3 has 19 residues. The CDR3 DNA sequence: TGTGCCAGCAGCTTAAATCCGGGACTAGCGGGATCTAGCACAGATACGCAGTATTTT. As protein: CASSLNPGLAGSSTDTQYF. The complete variable domain, with remaining parts taken from reference TRBV11-2 and TRBJ2-3, reads EAGVAQSPRYKIIEKRQSVAFWCNPISGHATLYWYQQILGQGPKLLIQFQNNGVVDDSQLPKDRFSAERLKGVDSTLKIQPAKLEDSAVYLCASSLNPGLAGSSTDTQYFGPGTRLTVL.

The chain joins TRBV12-3 or TRBV12-4 to TRBJ2-1; no reliable D call. The CDR3 loop spans 13 amino acids. The V gene lost 1 base and the J gene lost 8 bases, with 9 bases spanning the gap. The CDR3 region has the DNA TGTGCCAGCAGTTTAGGGGCCAGCGATGAGCAGTTCTTC. It encodes CASSLGASDEQFF.

With regard to this clonotype: A much more abundant neighbour one base away suggests this may be a read error. This chain links TRBV5-6 with TRBJ2-7; 12 bases are a match to TRBD2. Losses at the gene ends were 7 bases for V and 3 bases for J; bases not matched to a gene: 5. Germline V gene data show CDR1 as SGHDT and CDR2 as YYEEEE. CDR3 size: 14 residues. CDR3 in DNA: TGTGCCAGCCAGACTAGCGGGAGTTTCTACGAGCAGTACTTC. It encodes CASQTSGSFYEQYF.

This clonotype appeared many times. The chain carries TRBV12-3 or TRBV12-4 and TRBJ2-3, with 7 nucleotides matching TRBD2. This CDR3 contains 13 residues. The J segment lost 3 bases and the V segment lost 5 bases, leaving 2 bases of the junction unmatched. The CDR3 spells CASSRLATDTQYF. The CDR3 nucleotides read TGTGCCAGCAGTAGACTAGCAACAGATACGCAGTATTTT.

This clonotype appeared many times. The chain employs TRBV6-1 and TRBJ1-2; tentative D call: TRBD1 (6 bases). V lost 6 bases and J lost 2, with 10 bases in between. Looked up from germline, CDR1 is MNHNS and CDR2 is SASEGT. This CDR3 has 13 amino acids. In DNA form, the CDR3 reads TGTGCCAGCAGAAGGACAGAGAACTATGGCTACACCTTC. Its translation is CASRRTENYGYTF.

This clonotype was counted at least ten times. The J gene is TRBJ2-1, the V gene TRBV28, with 10 bases identical to TRBD1. The CDR3 runs 14 residues. Germline CDR1 MDHEN, CDR2 SYDVKM. The junction had 5 bases not matched to a gene; V was cut back by 3 bases and J by 9 bases. The CDR3 loop is CASSFSGTGVEQFF. The CDR3 DNA reads TGTGCCAGCAGTTTTAGTGGGACAGGGGTTGAGCAGTTCTTC.